The TCR beta chain described here comes from a study of STAT3 mutations in large granular lymphocyte leukemia (dated by TCRdb to 2018 to 2020). Context from the whole study: About half of the T-LGLL patients who underwent longitudinal sequencing carried canonical activating STAT3 mutations. Over half of the T-LGLL patients were given one or more immunosuppressive therapy regimens, and 40% to 50% of those treated had a hematologic response. Patients with T-cell large granular lymphocyte leukemia underwent serial deep sequencing of TCRbeta CDR3 and STAT3 to reconstruct clonal hierarchy and dynamics. From an initial cohort of 200 to 250 LGL patients, about 17 representative T-LGLL cases were picked for longitudinal TCRbeta and STAT3 sequencing. As controls, the study also included longitudinal sequencing of a couple of patients with natural killer LGL leukemia. Each patient was sequenced at an average of about 4.1 time points, ranging from 2 to 8 samplings. General findings and caveats noted by the study authors: Because no samples were available when a clone first appeared, clonal expansion was inferred from samplings taken at other points. Variable intervals between samplings and differing treatment regimens complicated linking therapy response to changes in TCR clonal burden. Since codominant clonotypes persisted in some patients, a small but highly pathogenic clone may have gone undetected. Several patients had a dominant TCR clone burden greater than the STAT3 mutant burden, which suggests that the STAT3 mutation arose secondarily within a clone that had already expanded. At least one immunodominant TCRbeta clonotype was identified in every T-LGLL patient, and multiple immunodominant subclonotypes were identified in about half of the T-LGLL patients. In 6 of 18 patients, TCR clonotype switching occurred after therapy, and every newly emerging clone was STAT3 wild type.

An Illumina MiSeq was used to sequence the TCRbeta libraries, yielding an average of about 42,000 productive templates per sample. The immunoSEQ assay, which uses multiplex PCR amplification, was used to generate TCRbeta CDR3 libraries. Per the source publication's procedure: Repertoire diversity was calculated as previously defined, and values close to 0 indicated extremely monoclonal samples. TCRdb took over this immuneACCESS table, retaining in-frame rearrangements with V and J assigned. Such tables are incomplete; in checked studies, under half of the missing clones stem from an unresolved V gene, and the remainder is unexplained. The V and J calls and the clone size are those of that table, but D and trimming were determined from the DNA. This sample lists about 24,000 clones; about 94% were detected once. About 6.5% of the sample is taken by the ten largest. Comment on this clone: Its specific antigen is unknown. No qualities accompany the bases; no much larger clone lies one base away.

The same DNA, extracted from blood mononuclear cells, served for both TCR sequencing and STAT3 sequencing. The CDR3 numbers 15 residues from cysteine through phenylalanine. Kept here is only the CDR3 DNA, which spans 45 bases and is read in frame from base 1. This chain is built from TRBV21-1 and TRBJ2-7; whether TRBD1, the table's D call, matches the DNA was not checked. TRBV21-1 is a pseudogene segment. The source of this sequence is a man aged 35-49 years with T-cell large granular lymphocyte leukemia. Some clones in this sample may be carry-over from other donors' samples. The age is the age at diagnosis. The sequenced material came from peripheral blood mononuclear cells. Here is the DNA: TGTGCCAGCAGCCCCCCCGGGACAGTCTCCTACGAGCAGTACTTC. Its coded protein is CASSPPGTVSYEQYF.